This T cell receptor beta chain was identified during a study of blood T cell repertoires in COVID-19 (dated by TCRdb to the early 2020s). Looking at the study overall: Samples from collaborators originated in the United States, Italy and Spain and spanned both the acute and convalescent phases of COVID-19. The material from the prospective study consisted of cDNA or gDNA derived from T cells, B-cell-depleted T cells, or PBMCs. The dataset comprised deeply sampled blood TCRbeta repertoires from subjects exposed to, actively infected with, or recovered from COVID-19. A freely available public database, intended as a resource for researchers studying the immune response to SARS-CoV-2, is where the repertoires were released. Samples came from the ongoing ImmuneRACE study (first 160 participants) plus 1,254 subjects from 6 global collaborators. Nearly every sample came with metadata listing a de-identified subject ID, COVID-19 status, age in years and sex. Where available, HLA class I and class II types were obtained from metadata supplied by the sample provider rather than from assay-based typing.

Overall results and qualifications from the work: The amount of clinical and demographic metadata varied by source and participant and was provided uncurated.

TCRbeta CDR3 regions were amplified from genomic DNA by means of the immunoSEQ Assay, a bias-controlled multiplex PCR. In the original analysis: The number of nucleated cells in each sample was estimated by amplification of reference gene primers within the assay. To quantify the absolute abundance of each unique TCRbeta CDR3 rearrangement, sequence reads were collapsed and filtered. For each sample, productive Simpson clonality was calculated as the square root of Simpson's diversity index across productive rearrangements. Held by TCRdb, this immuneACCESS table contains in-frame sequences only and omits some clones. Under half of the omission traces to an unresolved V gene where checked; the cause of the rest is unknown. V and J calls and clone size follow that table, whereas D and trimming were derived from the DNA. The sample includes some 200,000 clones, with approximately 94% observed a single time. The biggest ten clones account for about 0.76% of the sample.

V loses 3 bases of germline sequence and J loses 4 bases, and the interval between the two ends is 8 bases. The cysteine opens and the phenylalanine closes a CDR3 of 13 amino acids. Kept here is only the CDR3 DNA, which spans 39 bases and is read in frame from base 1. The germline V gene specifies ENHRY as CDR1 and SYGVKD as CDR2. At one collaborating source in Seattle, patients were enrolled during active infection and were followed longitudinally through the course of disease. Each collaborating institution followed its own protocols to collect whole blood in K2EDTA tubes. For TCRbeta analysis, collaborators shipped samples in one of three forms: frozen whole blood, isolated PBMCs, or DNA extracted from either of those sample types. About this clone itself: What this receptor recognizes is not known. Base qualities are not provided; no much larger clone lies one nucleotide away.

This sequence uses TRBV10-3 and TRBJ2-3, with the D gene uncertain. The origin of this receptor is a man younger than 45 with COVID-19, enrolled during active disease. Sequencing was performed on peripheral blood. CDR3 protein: CAISESDPDTQYF. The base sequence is TGTGCCATCAGTGAATCAGATCCAGATACGCAGTATTTT.